A selection of T cell receptor beta chains follows, all from one sample in a study of TIL therapy for anti-PD-1-resistant metastatic lung cancer. Clones were read by immunoSEQ multiplex PCR, and TCRdb kept only the in-frame ones, dropping some. The repertoire holds more than 55,000 clones, 80% to 90% seen once, with less than 3.5% in the top ten. The sample in question was blood, obtained at baseline. The receptors derive from a person aged 25-79 years with non-small cell lung cancer. The CDR3 runs from the conserved cysteine through the conserved F or W. The D gene is left open where the match is weak. The size of a clone is reported for some rows only, either as once, few or many, or as a class for expanded clones.

v_gene: TRBV5-5; d_gene: NA; abundance: NA; j_gene: TRBJ1-2; CDR3nt: TGTGCCAGCAGCCTTTACCTGCGGGGCGCAGGTTATGGCTACACCTTC; CDR3aa: CASSLYLRGAGYGYTF
v_gene: TRBV6-6; d_gene: NA; abundance: NA; j_gene: TRBJ1-1; CDR3nt: TGTGCCAGCAGTTACTCGGGCCCGATGAACACTGAAGCTTTCTTT; CDR3aa: CASSYSGPMNTEAFF
v_gene: TRBV5-4; d_gene: NA; abundance: NA; j_gene: TRBJ2-5; CDR3nt: TGTGCCAGCAGCGAACAGGGGGGGTCGGAGACCCAGTACTTC; CDR3aa: CASSEQGGSETQYF
v_gene: TRBV7-2; d_gene: TRBD2; abundance: NA; j_gene: TRBJ2-5; CDR3nt: TGTGCCAGCAGCTACCAGCGGGGGGGCGGCGAGACCCAGTACTTC; CDR3aa: CASSYQRGGGETQYF
v_gene: TRBV7-2; d_gene: TRBD1; abundance: NA; j_gene: TRBJ2-7; CDR3nt: TGTGCCAGCAGCCAAGGACAGGGGAGCATCGCCTACGAGCAGTACTTC; CDR3aa: CASSQGQGSIAYEQYF
v_gene: TRBV28; d_gene: NA; abundance: once; j_gene: TRBJ1-5; CDR3nt: TGTGCCAGCACCCGAGGCGGAGGGAGTCAGCTCCAGCATTTT; CDR3aa: CASTRGGGSQLQHF
v_gene: TRBV4-1; d_gene: NA; abundance: NA; j_gene: TRBJ2-7; CDR3nt: TGCGCCAGCAGCCCCTGGGACACAGGCTCCTACGAGCAGTACTTC; CDR3aa: CASSPWDTGSYEQYF
v_gene: TRBV28; d_gene: TRBD2; abundance: NA; j_gene: TRBJ2-3; CDR3nt: TGTGCCAGCAGCCTAGGGACTAGCGGAGATACGCAGTATTTT; CDR3aa: CASSLGTSGDTQYF
v_gene: TRBV4-1; d_gene: NA; abundance: NA; j_gene: TRBJ2-3; CDR3nt: TGCGCCAGCAGCCAAGATCGTGGTTCAGATACGCAGTATTTT; CDR3aa: CASSQDRGSDTQYF
v_gene: TRBV12-3/TRBV12-4; d_gene: NA; abundance: NA; j_gene: TRBJ2-2; CDR3nt: TGTGCCAGCAGGCAGGGCAACACCGGGGAGCTGTTTTTT; CDR3aa: CASRQGNTGELFF
v_gene: TRBV18; d_gene: NA; abundance: NA; j_gene: TRBJ1-3; CDR3nt: TGTGCCAGCTCACCACCGGCTGCGGCAGGAAACACCATATATTTT; CDR3aa: CASSPPAAAGNTIYF
v_gene: TRBV7-9; d_gene: NA; abundance: few; j_gene: TRBJ2-7; CDR3nt: TGTGCCAGCAGCGACCTCGGGTATGGGGACGAGCAGTACTTC; CDR3aa: CASSDLGYGDEQYF
v_gene: TRBV5-1; d_gene: NA; abundance: once; j_gene: TRBJ1-1; CDR3nt: TGCGCCAGCAGCACCTCGAGGGGAGATGGGGAGCAGGCTGAAGCTTTCTTT; CDR3aa: CASSTSRGDGEQAEAFF
v_gene: TRBV7-2; d_gene: NA; abundance: NA; j_gene: TRBJ1-5; CDR3nt: TGTGCCAGCACCCTCAACCTTAATCAGCCCCAGCATTTT; CDR3aa: CASTLNLNQPQHF
v_gene: TRBV30; d_gene: TRBD1; abundance: NA; j_gene: TRBJ1-3; CDR3nt: TGTGCCTTTCGGACAGGCCAATCTGGAAACACCATATATTTT; CDR3aa: CAFRTGQSGNTIYF
v_gene: TRBV18; d_gene: TRBD2; abundance: NA; j_gene: TRBJ2-5; CDR3nt: TGTGCCAGCTCACCAGGGAGGGGCCAAGAGACCCAGTACTTC; CDR3aa: CASSPGRGQETQYF
v_gene: TRBV21-1; d_gene: NA; abundance: NA; j_gene: TRBJ2-5; CDR3nt: TGTGCCAGCCCCGGGAGCAGGGGCGCAGAGACCCAGTACTTC; CDR3aa: CASPGSRGAETQYF
v_gene: TRBV19; d_gene: TRBD1; abundance: few; j_gene: TRBJ1-6; CDR3nt: TGTGCCAGTAAGGAGGGACAGTATAATTCACCCCTCCACTTT; CDR3aa: CASKEGQYNSPLHF
v_gene: TRBV7-2; d_gene: TRBD2; abundance: NA; j_gene: TRBJ2-3; CDR3nt: TGTGCCAGCAGCCCTAGCGGGAGTACAGATACGCAGTATTTT; CDR3aa: CASSPSGSTDTQYF
v_gene: TRBV30; d_gene: NA; abundance: NA; j_gene: TRBJ2-5; CDR3nt: TGTGCCTGGAGTGTCCCGGGGCCGGGGATAGAGACCCAGTACTTC; CDR3aa: CAWSVPGPGIETQYF
v_gene: TRBV9; d_gene: NA; abundance: NA; j_gene: TRBJ1-4; CDR3nt: TGTGCCAGCAGCGTAGTAGGGAATGAAAAACTGTTTTTT; CDR3aa: CASSVVGNEKLFF
v_gene: TRBV15; d_gene: NA; abundance: NA; j_gene: TRBJ2-7; CDR3nt: TGTGCCACCAGCAGAGATTATGACAGACTAGCCTACGAGCAGTACTTC; CDR3aa: CATSRDYDRLAYEQYF
v_gene: TRBV30; d_gene: NA; abundance: NA; j_gene: TRBJ1-6; CDR3nt: TGTGCCTGGAGATCTGAACCCAACAATTCACCCCTCCACTTT; CDR3aa: CAWRSEPNNSPLHF
v_gene: TRBV7-2; d_gene: NA; abundance: NA; j_gene: TRBJ2-1; CDR3nt: TGTGCCAGCAACCACTTTTCGGAGCCCGGATCAGGCAATGAGCAGTTCTTC; CDR3aa: CASNHFSEPGSGNEQFF
v_gene: TRBV6-5; d_gene: NA; abundance: NA; j_gene: TRBJ2-7; CDR3nt: TGTGCCAGCAGTTACTCGCCGGTCTACGAGCAGTACTTC; CDR3aa: CASSYSPVYEQYF